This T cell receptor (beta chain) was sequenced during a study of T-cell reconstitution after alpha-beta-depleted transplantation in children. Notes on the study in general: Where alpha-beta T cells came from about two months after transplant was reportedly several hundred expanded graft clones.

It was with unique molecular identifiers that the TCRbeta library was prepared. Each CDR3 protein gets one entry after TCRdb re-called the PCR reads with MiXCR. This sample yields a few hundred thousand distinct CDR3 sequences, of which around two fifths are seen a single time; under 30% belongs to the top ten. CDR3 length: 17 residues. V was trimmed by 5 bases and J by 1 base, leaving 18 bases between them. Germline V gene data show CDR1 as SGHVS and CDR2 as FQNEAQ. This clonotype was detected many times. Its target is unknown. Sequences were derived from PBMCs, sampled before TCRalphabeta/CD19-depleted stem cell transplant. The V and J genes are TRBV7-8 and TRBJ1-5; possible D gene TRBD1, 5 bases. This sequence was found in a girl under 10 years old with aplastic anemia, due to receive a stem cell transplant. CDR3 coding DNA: TGTGCCAGCAGCCCTTACCGCACGGGGCTGAGCAATCAGCCCCAGCATTTT. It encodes CASSPYRTGLSNQPQHF.